Listed here are 3 T cell receptor beta chains from one sample, sequenced in a study of a mutant IDH1 vaccine in newly diagnosed glioma. Time point meaning: week 23, last vaccination. Mutant IDH1 20-mer peptide, at 300 ug, made up each vaccine dose, with topical imiquimod. The assay was immunoSEQ multiplex PCR, and TCRdb's table has in-frame clones only and misses some. The sample consists of roughly 43,000 clones, 84% of them appearing once. These receptors lack a known antigen. The sample here was PBMCs, taken from a glioma patient whose treatment included an IDH1 peptide vaccine. The receptors here all came from a woman under 30 with glioma. Some clones in this sample may be carry-over from other donors' samples.

The gene calls are TRBV6-1 and TRBJ1-3; D might be TRBD1 (5 bases). Germline V lookup: CDR1 MNHNS, CDR2 SASEGT. V lost 2 bases and J 4 bases, leaving 21 bases between the germline ends. The CDR3 is made up of 18 amino acids. CDR3 in amino acids: CASSERGTGLSRGNTIYF. CDR3 DNA sequence: TGTGCCAGCAGTGAAAGGGGTACAGGCCTATCCAGGGGAAACACCATATATTTT.

As concerns this clone: This sample also contains other DNA sequences that code for the same CDR3. This chain joins TRBV5-1 and TRBJ1-2; 7 bases agree with TRBD1. After removal of 1 base from V and 3 bases from J, the junction contained 3 bases not matched to a gene. The CDR3 extends over 14 amino acids. Germline values: CDR1 SGHRS, CDR2 YFSETQ. The CDR3 nucleotides read TGCGCCAGCAGCTTGTTTACAGGGGACTATGGCTACACCTTC. It encodes CASSLFTGDYGYTF.

V gene TRBV6-4 combines with J gene TRBJ2-1; the D gene is possibly TRBD2 (5 bases). Trimming removed 0 bases at V and 5 bases at J, with 5 bases between. This CDR3 region has 13 residues. Germline V gene data show CDR1 as MRHNA and CDR2 as SNTAGT. The CDR3 loop is CASSDSTNNEQFF. Here the CDR3 DNA reads TGTGCCAGCAGTGACTCGACTAACAATGAGCAGTTCTTC.